The rows below give T cell receptor beta chains drawn from one sample of a study of T cells in tuberculosis. Here immunoSEQ multiplex PCR was the method, and the copy in TCRdb shows in-frame clones only, minus some. The table shows roughly 92,000 clones, with approximately 90% occurring only once. The sample comprised CD1b-GMM tetramer-negative cells sorted from PBMCs. These TCRs come from an adult woman with latent tuberculosis. Both conserved end residues are trimmed from each CDR3. Fields, in order: V gene, J gene, CDR3 protein.

v_gene: TRBV10-1
j_gene: TRBJ1-1
CDR3aa: ASSGGNTEAF

v_gene: TRBV11-2
j_gene: TRBJ1-2
CDR3aa: ASSRPPRTANYGYT

v_gene: TRBV7-8
j_gene: TRBJ2-2
CDR3aa: ASSPRLAGDTGELF

v_gene: TRBV5-4
j_gene: TRBJ2-3
CDR3aa: ASSGTRLADTQY

v_gene: TRBV5-4
j_gene: TRBJ1-2
CDR3aa: ASSLDRGNYGYT

v_gene: TRBV10-3
j_gene: TRBJ1-1
CDR3aa: AISDGTGGMDAF

v_gene: TRBV7-3
j_gene: TRBJ2-5
CDR3aa: ASSSQGAKETQY

v_gene: TRBV18
j_gene: TRBJ1-2
CDR3aa: ASSPGGYGYT

v_gene: TRBV7-9
j_gene: TRBJ2-2
CDR3aa: ASSLPGANTGELF

v_gene: TRBV25-1
j_gene: TRBJ2-1
CDR3aa: ASSRGNEQF

v_gene: TRBV29-1
j_gene: TRBJ1-5
CDR3aa: SVVFSGVGDQPQH

v_gene: TRBV6-5
j_gene: TRBJ1-2
CDR3aa: ASSMGQGVYGYT